The 30 T cell receptor beta chains below come from one sample, sequenced in a study of siplizumab effects on memory and regulatory T cells (dated by TCRdb to about 2019). Library prep was done by the immunoSEQ multiplex PCR assay. TCRdb provides this immuneACCESS table in a form limited to in-frame rearrangements. Some clones are lacking; in checked studies, under half of them reflect an unresolved V gene, and why the rest are absent is not known. Counted in this sample were around 100,000 clones; 94% of them appeared once. The top ten hold approximately 1.4% of the sample. The sequencing input was non-Treg CD4+ T cells sorted from blood. This sample's cell subset or site label indicates: FACS-sorted unstimulated CD4+ non-regulatory T cells. The source of these receptors is a human donor in good health.

The chain links TRBV21-1 to TRBJ2-7; TRBD2, the table's D call, was not compared with the DNA. TRBV21-1 is designated a pseudogene. The CDR3 contains 16 residues. CDR3 protein: CASSKRLAGGKYEQYF. Here the CDR3 DNA reads TGTGCCAGCAGCAAAAGACTAGCGGGAGGAAAGTACGAGCAGTACTTC.

This chain joins TRBV19 and TRBJ2-7; D is unclear. This CDR3 contains 12 residues. CDR1 LNHDA and CDR2 SQIVND come from the germline V gene (reference sequence). The V end lost 5 bases, the J end lost 0 bases, and 5 bases lay between the germline ends. The CDR3 sequence: CASSPGSYEQYF. DNA for the CDR3: TGTGCCAGTAGTCCCGGCTCCTACGAGCAGTACTTC. The whole variable domain, filled in from reference TRBV19 and TRBJ2-7, reads DGGITQSPKYLFRKEGQNVTLSCEQNLNHDAMYWYRQDPGQGLRLIYYSQIVNDFQKGDIAEGYSVSREKKESFPLTVTSAQKNPTAFYLCASSPGSYEQYFGPGTRLTVT.

This CDR3 is CAISGINGLGANVLTF. The DNA for the CDR3 is TGTGCCATCAGTGGGATAAACGGATTAGGGGCCAACGTCCTGACTTTC. The V gene is TRBV10-3, the J gene TRBJ2-6, with no clear D. Trimming took off 4 bases at V and 4 bases at J, with 14 bases between the two ends. Germline CDR1 is ENHRY and CDR2 is SYGVKD. The CDR3 consists of 16 residues.

This chain joins TRBV29-1 and TRBJ1-3; 8 nucleotides align to TRBD1. From germline, CDR1 is SQVTM and CDR2 ANQGSEA. V trimming: 7 bases; J trimming: 3 bases; junction bases outside the gene matches: 14. There are 16 residues in the CDR3. The CDR3 reads CSGSDTARGLGNTIYF. The CDR3 region has the DNA TGCAGCGGTTCGGACACAGCCAGGGGGCTTGGAAACACCATATATTTT.

The V gene is TRBV5-1, the J gene TRBJ2-1; D is unresolved. V was shortened by 1 base and J by 3 bases, with 11 bases between the two germline ends. The CDR3 totals 15 residues. Germline V CDR1 and CDR2: SGHRS, YFSETQ. CDR3 amino acids: CASSLIGLDYNEQFF. CDR3 nucleotide sequence: TGCGCCAGCAGCTTGATCGGGCTCGACTACAATGAGCAGTTCTTC.

This clone has more than one count but fewer than ten. V and J are TRBV28 and TRBJ2-1; the D gene could be TRBD1 or TRBD2 (5 bases each). CDR1 and CDR2 (germline): MDHEN, SYDVKM. This CDR3 has 16 residues. Trimming removed 4 bases at V and 3 bases at J, with 16 bases between. CDR3 bases: TGTGCCAGCAGTTCAAAATACAGGACTCTCTACAATGAGCAGTTCTTC. Protein product: CASSSKYRTLYNEQFF.

V gene TRBV6-1 combines with J gene TRBJ1-2; TRBD1 matches at 7 bases. The CDR3 sequence is 15 residues long. Germline V gene data show CDR1 as MNHNS and CDR2 as SASEGT. V shed 5 bases and J 3 bases; nucleotides not matched to a gene: 9. DNA for the CDR3: TGTGCCAGCAGTCCAACGACAGGGTCTTACTATGGCTACACCTTC. Its translation is CASSPTTGSYYGYTF.

The rearrangement joins TRBV7-8 to TRBJ2-7, with unresolved D. V was pared by 5 bases and J by 4 bases, with 18 bases between. The CDR3 contains 15 residues. CDR1 is SGHVS and CDR2 is FQNEAQ in the germline V gene. CDR3 residues: CASSPSSFTTYEQYF. The CDR3 DNA sequence: TGTGCCAGCAGCCCGAGCTCGTTTACTACGTACGAGCAGTACTTC.

This chain joins TRBV6-5 and TRBJ2-3; 8 positions match TRBD2. The germline CDR1 and CDR2 sequences are MNHEY and SVGAGI. The CDR3 spans 16 residues. Trimming took 2 bases from V and 4 from J; bases not matched to a gene: 8. Written as DNA, the CDR3 is TGTGCCAGCAGTTACGAGAGCGGGAGAACAGCAGATACGCAGTATTTT. This sequence encodes CASSYESGRTADTQYF.

This CDR3 reads CASSLISGNTIYF. In DNA form, the CDR3 reads TGTGCCAGCAGCTTAATCTCTGGAAACACCATATATTTT. The genes are TRBV11-2 and TRBJ1-3; D gene uncertain. V was trimmed by 2 bases and J by 0 bases, leaving 2 bases between them. This CDR3 region has 13 residues. CDR1 SGHAT and CDR2 FQNNGV come from the germline V gene.

Turning to this clone: A read error is possible here, since a much larger clone lies one base away. Other DNA sequences in this sample translate to the same CDR3. The chain is built from TRBV6-1 and TRBJ1-1, with D possibly matching TRBD1 (5 bases). Germline lookup yields CDR1 MNHNS and CDR2 SASEGT. The CDR3 runs 15 residues. The CDR3 DNA is TGCGCCAGCATAAGGCGAGGGGAAGTGAACACTGAAGCTTTCTTT. Amino acids: CASIRRGEVNTEAFF.

The chain carries TRBV5-4 and TRBJ2-2, with D tentatively TRBD2 (5 bases). From germline, CDR1 is SGHNT and CDR2 YYREEE (reference sequence). V was shortened by 2 bases and J by 6 bases, with 20 bases between the two germline ends. The CDR3 length is 17 residues. CDR3 amino acids: CASSFAGFGSGSGELFF. In nucleotides, the CDR3 is TGTGCCAGCAGCTTTGCGGGTTTTGGGTCAGGTTCCGGGGAGCTGTTTTTT.

This clone was found once. The chain is built from TRBV30 and TRBJ1-1; perhaps TRBD1 as D (5 bases). The CDR3 consists of 11 residues. CDR1 GTSNPN and CDR2 SVGIG come from the germline V gene (reference sequence). CDR3 loop: CFRTTNTEAFF. The CDR3 nucleotides are TGTTTCCGGACAACGAACACTGAAGCTTTCTTT.

The chain couples TRBV19 to TRBJ2-1, with 9 bases lining up with TRBD1. V shed 5 bases and J 6 bases; nucleotides not matched to a gene: 8. Looked up from germline, CDR1 is LNHDA and CDR2 is SQIVND (reference sequence). The length of the CDR3 is 15 residues. The CDR3 region has the DNA TGTGCCAGTAGTCCTCTATCGACAGGGGGCAATGAGCAGTTCTTC. Translated, it gives CASSPLSTGGNEQFF. The full variable domain, its missing parts supplied by reference TRBV19 and TRBJ2-1, is DGGITQSPKYLFRKEGQNVTLSCEQNLNHDAMYWYRQDPGQGLRLIYYSQIVNDFQKGDIAEGYSVSREKKESFPLTVTSAQKNPTAFYLCASSPLSTGGNEQFFGPGTRLTVL.

The count of this clone is one. This chain connects TRBV5-4 to TRBJ1-3; D might be TRBD1 (6 bases). Trimming shortened V by 3 bases and J by 4 bases, and 17 bases separated the two germline ends. CDR3 length equals 16 residues. Germline-derived CDR1 and CDR2 are SGHNT and YYREEE (reference sequence). The CDR3 bases are TGTGCCAGCAGCTCCCCCGGGACAAGAGAGGGAAACACCATATATTTT. Its translation is CASSSPGTREGNTIYF.

This chain joins TRBV10-3 and TRBJ1-1; D is uncertain. V dropped 6 bases and J dropped 6 bases, with 17 bases sitting between them. The CDR3 runs 14 residues. Germline-derived CDR1 and CDR2 are ENHRY and SYGVKD. The CDR3 reads CAISVRDGLPEAFF. The DNA for the CDR3 is TGTGCCATCAGCGTTCGCGACGGTCTGCCTGAAGCTTTCTTT.

In its sample, this clone was seen once. The CDR3 is CASSPRGQGMGNGYTF. The CDR3 nucleotides are TGTGCCAGCAGTCCACGGGGACAGGGGATGGGGAACGGCTACACCTTC. V usage is TRBV6-6 and J usage is TRBJ1-2, with 10 bases matching TRBD1. The trim removed 5 bases at V and 8 bases at J, leaving 14 bases unmatched. Germline V gives CDR1 MNHNY, CDR2 SVGAGI (reference sequence). The CDR3 extends over 16 amino acids.

The V and J genes are TRBV6-5 and TRBJ2-7; D not resolved. This CDR3 is built from 14 residues. Germline V gene sequence: CDR1 MNHEY, CDR2 SVGAGI. The ends were cut back, 6 bases at V and 0 bases at J, with 12 bases in the middle. CDR3 nucleotides: TGTGCCAGCAGGCGATCACGCGTCTCCTACGAGCAGTACTTC. Translation: CASRRSRVSYEQYF.

This clone showed up just a few times. The V call is TRBV19, the J call TRBJ1-3; a weak D match, TRBD1 (5 bases). This CDR3 has 15 amino acids. V lost 5 bases and J 0 bases, leaving 11 bases between the germline ends. In germline, CDR1 is LNHDA, CDR2 SQIVND (reference sequence). The CDR3 loop is CASSPRQRSGNTIYF. Here the CDR3 DNA reads TGTGCCAGTAGTCCCCGACAGCGCTCTGGAAACACCATATATTTT.

The chain links TRBV5-5 to TRBJ1-1; a weak D match, TRBD1 (6 bases). There are 16 residues in the CDR3. Germline loops: CDR1 SGHKS, CDR2 YYEKEE (reference sequence). Deletions cut 5 bases from V and 3 bases from J, with 20 bases between. The CDR3 loop reads CASSRTTGGLDTEAFF. The CDR3 coding sequence is TGTGCCAGCAGTCGTACGACAGGCGGCCTCGACACTGAAGCTTTCTTT.

This chain links TRBV11-2 with TRBJ2-3; 11 bases align to TRBD2. V shed 0 bases and J 7 bases; nucleotides not matched to a gene: 3. The germline CDR1 and CDR2 sequences are SGHAT and FQNNGV. This CDR3 is built from 15 residues. CDR3 bases: TGTGCCAGCAGCTTAGAACTAGCGGGAGTATATACGCAGTATTTT. This encodes CASSLELAGVYTQYF.

V gene TRBV15 combines with J gene TRBJ1-4; unclear D gene. The germline V gene encodes CDR1 LNHNV and CDR2 YYDKDF (reference sequence). The V end was cut by 1 base, the J end by 8 bases, with 8 bases between. This CDR3 is built from 13 residues. In DNA form, the CDR3 reads TGTGCCACCAGCAGAGGGCATTACGAAAAACTGTTTTTT. As protein: CATSRGHYEKLFF. Drawing the rest from reference TRBV15 and TRBJ1-4, the complete variable domain is DAMVIQNPRYQVTQFGKPVTLSCSQTLNHNVMYWYQQKSSQAPKLLFHYYDKDFNNEADTPDNFQSRRPNTSFCFLDIRSPGLGDTAMYLCATSRGHYEKLFFGSGTQLSVL.

The rearrangement uses TRBV9 and TRBJ2-2; 12 positions match TRBD2. The CDR3 sequence is 15 residues long. V dropped 0 bases and J dropped 6; count of bases not matched to a gene: 0. The germline CDR1 and CDR2 sequences are SGDLS and YYNGEE. The DNA for the CDR3 is TGTGCCAGCAGCGTAGGACTAGCGGGAGCCGGGGAGCTGTTTTTT. This encodes CASSVGLAGAGELFF. Full variable domain (missing parts from reference TRBV9 and TRBJ2-2): DSGVTQTPKHLITATGQRVTLRCSPRSGDLSVYWYQQSLDQGLQFLIQYYNGEERAKGNILERFSAQQFPDLHSELNLSSLELGDSALYFCASSVGLAGAGELFFGEGSRLTVL.

V is TRBV27 and J is TRBJ1-5, with D maybe TRBD1 (6 bases). Germline CDR1 is MNHEY and CDR2 is SMNVEV (reference sequence). V was shortened by 5 bases and J by 5 bases, with 19 bases between the two germline ends. CDR3 length: 16 amino acids. This CDR3 is CASSAYRDKIHQPQHF. The CDR3 nucleotides read TGTGCCAGCAGTGCCTACAGGGATAAAATCCATCAGCCCCAGCATTTT.

The V and J genes are TRBV5-1 and TRBJ2-1, with D uncertain. The CDR3 covers 17 residues. The V and J ends lost 1 base and 3 bases respectively, with 17 bases between them. CDR1 is SGHRS, CDR2 YFSETQ, per germline. The CDR3 coding sequence is TGCGCCAGCAGCTTGACGAGAGTAGGAAGCGTCTACAATGAGCAGTTCTTC. Translating gives CASSLTRVGSVYNEQFF.

V usage is TRBV6-5 and J usage is TRBJ2-7, with 7 bases that match TRBD2. Germline trimming cut 6 bases from V and 8 bases from J; bases unmatched to any gene: 10. In germline, CDR1 is MNHEY, CDR2 SVGAGI. CDR3 length: 13 amino acids. CDR3 nucleotides: TGTGCCAGCAGCGAGGTGGGGACTAATAAGCAGTACTTC. Translated, it gives CASSEVGTNKQYF.

The rearrangement uses TRBV6-6 and TRBJ2-1; 12 nucleotides align to TRBD2. V gave up 10 bases and J gave up 8 bases; unmatched junction bases: 9. CDR1 MNHNY and CDR2 SVGAGI come from the germline V gene (reference sequence). This CDR3 contains 14 residues. The CDR3 DNA is TGTGCCACAATTCCGGGACTAGCGGGCGATGAGCAGTTCTTC. This gives the protein CATIPGLAGDEQFF.

The chain employs TRBV7-3 and TRBJ2-3, with TRBD2 matching over 10 bases. Germline CDR1 is SGHTA and CDR2 is FQGTGA. V lost 4 bases and J lost 4; bases outside the gene matches: 5. The CDR3 spans 15 residues. The CDR3 sequence: CASSSAGGPPDTQYF. CDR3 nucleotide sequence: TGTGCCAGCAGCTCAGCGGGAGGGCCCCCAGATACGCAGTATTTT.

The chain combines TRBV29-1 with TRBJ1-2; 9 bases are shared with TRBD1. The J segment lost 5 bases and the V segment lost 5 bases, leaving 3 bases of the junction unmatched. The CDR3 is 12 residues long. Looked up from germline, CDR1 is SQVTM and CDR2 is ANQGSEA. DNA for the CDR3: TGCAGCGTTCTACAGGGGGCGTATGGCTACACCTTC. It yields the protein CSVLQGAYGYTF.

The chain uses TRBV19 and TRBJ1-5; TRBD1 might be the D (5 bases). Germline loops: CDR1 LNHDA, CDR2 SQIVND (reference sequence). The CDR3 spans 12 residues. V was shortened by 10 bases and J by 7 bases, with 14 bases between the two germline ends. In DNA, the CDR3 is TGTGCCACCACCGGGGGGGGGCAGCCCCAGCATTTT. Translation gives CATTGGGQPQHF.